The source of this T cell receptor (beta chain) is a study of shared clonotypes between healthy human individuals. This CDR3 is 13 amino acids long. Unmatched junction bases numbered 5, after V lost 7 bases and J lost 7 bases. CDR1 and CDR2 (germline): MGHDK, SYGVNS. CD8 memory merged CD45RO+ cells and CCR7-negative CD45RA+ TemRA cells into one population. The data were produced by immunoSEQ multiplex PCR, yet TCRdb's version contains in-frame clones alone and is incomplete. The sample consists of around 83,000 clones, 62% of them appearing once. Notes on the study in general: It was the few donors that limited the genetic and exposure-history diversity represented. Memory subsets generally showed lower estimated richness than naive subsets.

This clone was observed many times. The antigen remains undetermined. This sequence was found in a man under 40 in good health. Sequenced sample: memory CD8+ T cells sorted from blood. Subset noted: CD45RO+ cells pooled with CCR7-negative TemRA cells. The J gene is TRBJ2-1, the V gene TRBV25-1; 9 nucleotides align to TRBD2. Here the CDR3 reads CASNSGSRNEQFF. CDR3 nucleotide sequence: TGTGCCAGCAATAGCGGGAGTCGGAATGAGCAGTTCTTC.